The clone carrying this T cell receptor beta chain came up many times. The antigen is undetermined. The entry originates in a study of CD8 T cells in ankylosing spondylitis. Study results and limitations: Made up of about eight highly homologous variants, a TCR beta motif appeared characteristic of ankylosing spondylitis blood. Within matched ankylosing spondylitis synovial fluid, disease-linked clones were reportedly significantly enriched.

V lost 7 bases to trimming and J lost 1 base; unmatched junction nucleotides: 8. The CDR3 has 15 amino acids. The germline V gene encodes CDR1 MNHNS and CDR2 SASEGT. Quantitative 5'-RACE was performed with molecular barcodes, and it yielded the TCR beta libraries. MiXCR, run by TCRdb on the 5' RACE reads, gives a single entry per CDR3 protein. The repertoire holds around 890,000 distinct CDR3 sequences, with about 12% as singletons. The receptor was derived from a male donor with ankylosing spondylitis. The chain couples TRBV6-1 to TRBJ1-1; 8 bases match TRBD1. The sample comprised blood, either unsorted or a sorted T cell fraction (not recorded which). CDR3: CASTDPGQANTEAFF. CDR3 bases: TGTGCCAGCACCGACCCGGGACAGGCGAACACTGAAGCTTTCTTT.